This TCR beta chain was recorded in a study of shared clonotypes between healthy human individuals. The V gene's germline CDR1 is SGHDT and CDR2 YYEEEE. The CDR3 runs to 17 residues. The V and J ends lost 5 bases and 5 bases, in that order; junction bases with no gene match: 10. Genomic DNA of each subset was evenly split across several immunoSEQ plates. The input for sorted-subset replicate PCRs was about 0.2 ug DNA, 25,000 to 35,000 T cell genomes. Profiled with immunoSEQ multiplex PCR; TCRdb holds only in-frame clones, not every one. The sample lists 550,000 to 600,000 clones, 98% occurring once. The naive CD8 fraction comprised CD45RO-negative cells positively selected for CCR7 and excluded terminally differentiated effector memory CD45RA+ cells.

The chain is built from TRBV5-6 and TRBJ2-3, with TRBD2 matching 14 bases. Sequencing was carried out using naive CD8+ T cells sorted from blood. This TCR was recovered from a man between 25 and 39 years old in good health. The CDR3 sequence is CASSSGTSGRGRDTQYF. The CDR3 nucleotides read TGTGCCAGCAGTTCCGGGACTAGCGGGAGAGGGAGAGATACGCAGTATTTT.